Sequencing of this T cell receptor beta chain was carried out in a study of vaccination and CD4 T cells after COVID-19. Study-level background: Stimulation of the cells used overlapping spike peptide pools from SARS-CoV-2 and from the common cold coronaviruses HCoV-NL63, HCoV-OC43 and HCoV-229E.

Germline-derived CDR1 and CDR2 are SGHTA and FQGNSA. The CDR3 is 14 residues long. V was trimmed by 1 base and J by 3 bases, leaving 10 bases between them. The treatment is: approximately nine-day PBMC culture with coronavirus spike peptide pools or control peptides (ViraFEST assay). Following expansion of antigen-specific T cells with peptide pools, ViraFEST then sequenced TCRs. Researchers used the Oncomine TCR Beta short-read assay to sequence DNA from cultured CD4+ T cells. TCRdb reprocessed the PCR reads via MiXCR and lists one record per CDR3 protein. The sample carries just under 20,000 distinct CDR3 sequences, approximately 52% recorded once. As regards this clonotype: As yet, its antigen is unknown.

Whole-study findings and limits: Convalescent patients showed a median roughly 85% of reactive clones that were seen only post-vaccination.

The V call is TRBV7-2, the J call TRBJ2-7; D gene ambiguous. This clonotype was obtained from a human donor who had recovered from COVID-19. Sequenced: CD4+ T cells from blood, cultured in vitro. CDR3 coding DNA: TGTGCCAGCAGCTTAGTCGGCACCGGCTACGAGCAGTACTTC. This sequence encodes CASSLVGTGYEQYF.